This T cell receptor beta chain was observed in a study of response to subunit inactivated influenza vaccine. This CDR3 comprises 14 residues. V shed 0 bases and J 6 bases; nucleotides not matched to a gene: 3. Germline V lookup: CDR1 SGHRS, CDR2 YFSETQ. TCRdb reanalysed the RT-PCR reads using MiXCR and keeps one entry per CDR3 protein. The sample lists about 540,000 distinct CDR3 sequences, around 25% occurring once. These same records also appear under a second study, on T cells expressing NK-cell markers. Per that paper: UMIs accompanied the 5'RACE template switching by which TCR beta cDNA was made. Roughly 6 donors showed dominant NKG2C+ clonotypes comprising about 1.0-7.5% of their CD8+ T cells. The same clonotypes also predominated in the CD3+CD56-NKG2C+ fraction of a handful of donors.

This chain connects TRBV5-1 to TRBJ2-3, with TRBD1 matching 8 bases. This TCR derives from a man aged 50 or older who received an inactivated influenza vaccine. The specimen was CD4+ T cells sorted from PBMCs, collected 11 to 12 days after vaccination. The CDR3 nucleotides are TGCGCCAGCAGCTTGGCGACAGGGGAGGATACGCAGTATTTT. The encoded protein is CASSLATGEDTQYF.